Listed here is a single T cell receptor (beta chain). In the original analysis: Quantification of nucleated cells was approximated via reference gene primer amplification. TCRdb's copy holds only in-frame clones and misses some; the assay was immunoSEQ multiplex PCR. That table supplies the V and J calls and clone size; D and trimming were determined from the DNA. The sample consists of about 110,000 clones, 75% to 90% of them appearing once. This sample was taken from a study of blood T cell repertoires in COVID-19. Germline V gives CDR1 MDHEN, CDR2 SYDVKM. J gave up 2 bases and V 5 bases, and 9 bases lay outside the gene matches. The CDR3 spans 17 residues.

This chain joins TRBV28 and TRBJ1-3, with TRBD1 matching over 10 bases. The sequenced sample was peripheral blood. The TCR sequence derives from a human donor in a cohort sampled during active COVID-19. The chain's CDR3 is CASSPVIGTGAGNTIYF. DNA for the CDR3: TGTGCCAGCAGTCCGGTAATCGGGACAGGGGCTGGAAACACCATATATTTT. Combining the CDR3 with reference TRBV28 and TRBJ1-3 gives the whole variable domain DVKVTQSSRYLVKRTGEKVFLECVQDMDHENMFWYRQDPGLGLRLIYFSYDVKMKEKGDIPEGYSVSREKKERFSLILESASTNQTSMYLCASSPVIGTGAGNTIYFGEGSWLTVV.